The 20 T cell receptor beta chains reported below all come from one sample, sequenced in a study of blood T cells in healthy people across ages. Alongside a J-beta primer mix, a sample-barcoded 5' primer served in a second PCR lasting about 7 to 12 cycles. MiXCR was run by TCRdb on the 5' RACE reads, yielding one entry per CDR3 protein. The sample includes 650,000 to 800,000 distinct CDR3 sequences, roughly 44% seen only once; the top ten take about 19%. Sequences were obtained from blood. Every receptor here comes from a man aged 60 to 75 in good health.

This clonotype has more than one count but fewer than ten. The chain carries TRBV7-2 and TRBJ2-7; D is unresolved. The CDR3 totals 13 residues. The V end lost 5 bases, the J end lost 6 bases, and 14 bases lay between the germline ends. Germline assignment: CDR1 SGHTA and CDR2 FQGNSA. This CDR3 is CASSRGGVCEQYF. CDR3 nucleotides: TGTGCCAGCAGCCGAGGTGGAGTGTGCGAGCAGTACTTC.

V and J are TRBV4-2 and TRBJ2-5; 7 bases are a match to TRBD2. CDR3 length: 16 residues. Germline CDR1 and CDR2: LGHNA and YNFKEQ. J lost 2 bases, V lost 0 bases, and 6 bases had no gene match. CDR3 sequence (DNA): TGTGCCAGCAGCCAAGATTATAGCGGGTCGCAAGAGACCCAGTACTTC. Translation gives CASSQDYSGSQETQYF.

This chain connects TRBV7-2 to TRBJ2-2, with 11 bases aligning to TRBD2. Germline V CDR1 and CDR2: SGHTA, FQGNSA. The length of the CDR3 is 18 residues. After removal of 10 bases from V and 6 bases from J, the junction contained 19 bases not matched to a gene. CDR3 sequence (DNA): TGTGCCACCGAAACCGGGACTAGCGGAAACGTCCTCCCCGGGGAGCTGTTTTTT. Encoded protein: CATETGTSGNVLPGELFF.

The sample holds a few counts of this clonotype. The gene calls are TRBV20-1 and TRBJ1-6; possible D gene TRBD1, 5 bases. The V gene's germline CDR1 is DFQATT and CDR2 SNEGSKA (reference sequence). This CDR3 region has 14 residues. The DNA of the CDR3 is TGCACCCACCCGGTCGGCAGGGTGGATTCACCCCTCCACTTT. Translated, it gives CTHPVGRVDSPLHF.

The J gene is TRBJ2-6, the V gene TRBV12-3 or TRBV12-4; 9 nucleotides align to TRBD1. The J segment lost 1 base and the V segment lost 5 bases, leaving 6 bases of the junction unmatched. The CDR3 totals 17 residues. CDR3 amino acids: CASSQGQGLSGANVLTF. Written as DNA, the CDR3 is TGTGCCAGCAGTCAAGGACAGGGGCTGTCTGGGGCCAACGTCCTGACTTTC.

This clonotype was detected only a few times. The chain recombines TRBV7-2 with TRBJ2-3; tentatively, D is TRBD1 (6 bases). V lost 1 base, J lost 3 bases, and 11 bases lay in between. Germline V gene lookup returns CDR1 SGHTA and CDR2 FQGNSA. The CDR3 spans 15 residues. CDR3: CASSLDPQGTDTQYF. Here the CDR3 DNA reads TGTGCCAGCAGCTTAGATCCCCAGGGGACAGATACGCAGTATTTT.

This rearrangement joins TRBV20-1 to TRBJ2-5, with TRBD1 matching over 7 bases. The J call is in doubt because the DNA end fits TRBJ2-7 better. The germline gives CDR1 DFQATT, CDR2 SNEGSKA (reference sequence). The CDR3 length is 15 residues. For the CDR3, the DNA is TGCAGTGCTAGGATAGACAGGGCCGCCTTCTCCGAGCAGTACTTC. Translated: CSARIDRAAFSEQYF.

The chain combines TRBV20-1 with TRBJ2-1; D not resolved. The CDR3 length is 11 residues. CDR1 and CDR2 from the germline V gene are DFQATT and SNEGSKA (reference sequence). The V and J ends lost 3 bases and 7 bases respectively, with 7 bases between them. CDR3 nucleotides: TGCAGTGCTAGGGAGTTTAATGAGCAGTTCTTC. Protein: CSAREFNEQFF.

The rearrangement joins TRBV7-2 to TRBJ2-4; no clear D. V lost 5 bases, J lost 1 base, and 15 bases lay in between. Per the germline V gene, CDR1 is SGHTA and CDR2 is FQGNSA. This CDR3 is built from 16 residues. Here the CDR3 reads CASSIWSPGAKNIQYF. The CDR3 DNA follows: TGTGCCAGCAGCATTTGGTCCCCTGGGGCCAAAAACATTCAGTACTTC.

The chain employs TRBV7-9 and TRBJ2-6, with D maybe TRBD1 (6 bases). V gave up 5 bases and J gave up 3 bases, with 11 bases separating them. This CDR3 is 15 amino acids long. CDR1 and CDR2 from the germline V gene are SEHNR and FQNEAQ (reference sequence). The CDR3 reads CASSHTGYGANVLTF. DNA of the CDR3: TGTGCCAGCAGCCACACAGGGTATGGGGCCAACGTCCTGACTTTC.

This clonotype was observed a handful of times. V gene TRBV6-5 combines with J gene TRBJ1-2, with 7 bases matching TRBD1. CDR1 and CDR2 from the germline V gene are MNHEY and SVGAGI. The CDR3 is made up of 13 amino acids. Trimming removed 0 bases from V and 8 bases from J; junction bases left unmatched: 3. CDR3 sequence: CASSYSNRGGYTF. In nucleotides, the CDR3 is TGTGCCAGCAGTTACTCGAACAGGGGAGGCTACACCTTC.

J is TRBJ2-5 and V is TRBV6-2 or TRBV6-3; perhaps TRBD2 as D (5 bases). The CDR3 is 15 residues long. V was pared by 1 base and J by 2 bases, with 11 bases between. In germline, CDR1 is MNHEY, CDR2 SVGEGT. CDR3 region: CASSYYRPGQETQYF. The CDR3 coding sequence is TGTGCCAGCAGTTACTACCGGCCGGGACAAGAGACCCAGTACTTC.

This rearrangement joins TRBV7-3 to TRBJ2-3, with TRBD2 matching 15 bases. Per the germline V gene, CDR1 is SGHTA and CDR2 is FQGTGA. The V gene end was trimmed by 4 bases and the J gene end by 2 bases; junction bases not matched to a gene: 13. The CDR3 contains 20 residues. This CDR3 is CASSSPNGTSGGSHTDTQYF. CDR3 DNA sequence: TGTGCCAGCAGCTCACCTAACGGGACTAGCGGGGGGTCCCACACAGATACGCAGTATTTT.

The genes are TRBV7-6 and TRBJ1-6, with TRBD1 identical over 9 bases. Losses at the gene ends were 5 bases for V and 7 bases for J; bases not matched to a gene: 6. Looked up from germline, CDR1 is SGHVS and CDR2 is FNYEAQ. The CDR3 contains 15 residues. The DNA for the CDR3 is TGTGCCAGCAGCGCCCTGGGACAGGGAAATTCACCCCTCCACTTT. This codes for CASSALGQGNSPLHF.

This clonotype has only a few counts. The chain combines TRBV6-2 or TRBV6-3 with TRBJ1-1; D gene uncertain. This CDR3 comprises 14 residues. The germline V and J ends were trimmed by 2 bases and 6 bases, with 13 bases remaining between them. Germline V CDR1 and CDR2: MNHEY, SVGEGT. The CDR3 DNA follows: TGTGCCAGCAGTTACCGCGACACCCGAGCTGAAGCTTTCTTT. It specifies CASSYRDTRAEAFF.

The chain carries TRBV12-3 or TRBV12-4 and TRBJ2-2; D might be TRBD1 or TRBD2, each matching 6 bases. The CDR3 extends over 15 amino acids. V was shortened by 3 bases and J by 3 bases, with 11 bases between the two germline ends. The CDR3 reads CASSLRDTHTGELFF. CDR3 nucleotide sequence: TGTGCCAGCAGTTTGCGGGACACCCACACCGGGGAGCTGTTTTTT.

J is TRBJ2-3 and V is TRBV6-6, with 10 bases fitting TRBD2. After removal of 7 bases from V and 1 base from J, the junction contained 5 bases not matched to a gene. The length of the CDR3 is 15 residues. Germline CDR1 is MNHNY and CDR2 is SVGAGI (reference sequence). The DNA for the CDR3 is TGTGCCAGCACCGCCCTAGCGGGGGGCACAGATACGCAGTATTTT. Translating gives CASTALAGGTDTQYF.

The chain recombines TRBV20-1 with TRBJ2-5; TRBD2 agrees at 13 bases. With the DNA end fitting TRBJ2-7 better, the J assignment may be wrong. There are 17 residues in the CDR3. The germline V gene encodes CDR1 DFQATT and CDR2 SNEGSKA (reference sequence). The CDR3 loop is CSARTSGGTKSSYEQYV. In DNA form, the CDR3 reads TGCAGTGCCAGGACTAGCGGGGGAACAAAGTCCAGCTACGAGCAGTACGTC.

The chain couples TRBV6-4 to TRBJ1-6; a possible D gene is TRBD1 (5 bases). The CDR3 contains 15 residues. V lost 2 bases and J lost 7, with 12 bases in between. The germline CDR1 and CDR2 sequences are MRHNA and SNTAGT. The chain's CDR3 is CASSDLTRTNSPLHF. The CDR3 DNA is TGTGCCAGCAGTGACCTCACCCGGACAAATTCACCCCTCCACTTT.

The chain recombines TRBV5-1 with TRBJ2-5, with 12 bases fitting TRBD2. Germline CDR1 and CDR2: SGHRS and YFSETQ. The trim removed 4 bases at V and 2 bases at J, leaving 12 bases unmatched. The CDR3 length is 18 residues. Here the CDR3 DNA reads TGCGCCAGCAGCCCAGGACTAGCGGGGACTTACCGACAAGAGACCCAGTACTTC. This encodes CASSPGLAGTYRQETQYF.